The clone carrying this T cell receptor (beta chain) was seen only once. This specimen comes from a study of blood T cell repertoires in COVID-19. Produced via immunoSEQ multiplex PCR; TCRdb's table is partial and in-frame only. The sample shows around 300,000 clones, roughly 89% of them seen only once. V lost 7 bases and J lost 6; bases outside the gene matches: 14. The CDR3 runs 16 residues. The germline V gene encodes CDR1 SNHLY and CDR2 FYNNEI. The gene calls are TRBV2 and TRBJ1-4; 7 bases match TRBD1. The sequenced sample consisted of PBMCs or T cells enriched from blood (not recorded which). The receptor's source is a woman in her thirties or forties who had recovered from COVID-19. CDR3 residues: CASIREQGTMYEKLFF. CDR3 bases: TGTGCCAGCATCCGGGAACAGGGGACAATGTATGAAAAACTGTTTTTT. Based on the CDR3 plus reference TRBV2 and TRBJ1-4, the full variable domain is EPEVTQTPSHQVTQMGQEVILRCVPISNHLYFYWYRQILGQKVEFLVSFYNNEISEKSEIFDDQFSVERPDGSNFTLKIRSTKLEDSAMYFCASIREQGTMYEKLFFGSGTQLSVL.